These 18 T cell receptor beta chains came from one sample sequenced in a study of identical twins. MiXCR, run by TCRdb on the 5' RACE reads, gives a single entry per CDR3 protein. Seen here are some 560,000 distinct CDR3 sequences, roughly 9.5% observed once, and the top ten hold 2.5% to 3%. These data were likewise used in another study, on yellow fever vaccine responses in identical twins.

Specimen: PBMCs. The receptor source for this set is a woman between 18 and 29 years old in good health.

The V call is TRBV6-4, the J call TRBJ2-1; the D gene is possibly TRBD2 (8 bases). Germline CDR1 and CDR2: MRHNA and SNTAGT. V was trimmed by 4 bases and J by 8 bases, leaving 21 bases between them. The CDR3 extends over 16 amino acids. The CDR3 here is CASSVDRAGGVDEQFF. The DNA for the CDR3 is TGTGCCAGCAGTGTCGACAGGGCGGGAGGAGTGGATGAGCAGTTCTTC.

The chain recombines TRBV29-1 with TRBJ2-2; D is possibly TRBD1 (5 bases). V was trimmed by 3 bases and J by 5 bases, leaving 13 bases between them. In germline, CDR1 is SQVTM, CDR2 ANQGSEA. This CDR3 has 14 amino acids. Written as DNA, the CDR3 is TGCAGCGTTGATAGCAGGGAACGGACCGGGGAGCTGTTTTTT. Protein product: CSVDSRERTGELFF.

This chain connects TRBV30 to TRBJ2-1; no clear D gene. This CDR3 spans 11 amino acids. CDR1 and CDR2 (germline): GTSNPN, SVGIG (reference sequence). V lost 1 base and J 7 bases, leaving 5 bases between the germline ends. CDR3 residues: CAWSAVNEQFF. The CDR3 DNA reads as TGTGCCTGGAGTGCGGTTAATGAGCAGTTCTTC.

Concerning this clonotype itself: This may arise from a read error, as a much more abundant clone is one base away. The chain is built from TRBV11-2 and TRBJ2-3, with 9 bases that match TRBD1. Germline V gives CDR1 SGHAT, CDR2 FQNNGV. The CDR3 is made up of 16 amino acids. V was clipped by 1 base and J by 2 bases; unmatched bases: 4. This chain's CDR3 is CASSLGQGVVTDTQYF. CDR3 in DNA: TGTGCCAGCAGCTTAGGACAGGGGGTGGTCACAGATACGCAGTATTTT.

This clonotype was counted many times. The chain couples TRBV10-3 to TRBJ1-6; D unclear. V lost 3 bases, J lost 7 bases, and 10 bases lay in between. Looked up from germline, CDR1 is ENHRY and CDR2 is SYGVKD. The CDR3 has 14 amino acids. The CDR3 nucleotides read TGTGCCATCAGTGAATCACTTTGGAATTCACCCCTCCACTTT. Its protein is CAISESLWNSPLHF.

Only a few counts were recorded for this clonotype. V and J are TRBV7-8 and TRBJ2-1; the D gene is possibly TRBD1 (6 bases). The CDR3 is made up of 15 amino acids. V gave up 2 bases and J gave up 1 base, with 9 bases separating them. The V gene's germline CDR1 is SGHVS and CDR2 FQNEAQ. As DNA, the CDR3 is TGTGCCAGCAGCTTATGGACAGATTCCTACAATGAGCAGTTCTTC. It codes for CASSLWTDSYNEQFF.

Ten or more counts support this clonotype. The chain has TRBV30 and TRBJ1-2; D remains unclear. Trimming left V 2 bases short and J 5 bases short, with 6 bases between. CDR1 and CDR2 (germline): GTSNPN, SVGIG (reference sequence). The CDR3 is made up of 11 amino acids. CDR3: CAWSRQYGYTF. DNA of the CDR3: TGTGCCTGGAGTAGGCAGTATGGCTACACCTTC.

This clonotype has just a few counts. CDR3 residues: CSAKGLEGTGELFF. The CDR3 nucleotides read TGCAGCGCCAAGGGTCTAGAAGGCACCGGGGAGCTGTTTTTT. The chain combines TRBV29-1 with TRBJ2-2; unclear D gene. The CDR3 has 14 amino acids. CDR1 and CDR2 (germline): SQVTM, ANQGSEA. V was pared by 7 bases and J by 4 bases, with 16 bases between.

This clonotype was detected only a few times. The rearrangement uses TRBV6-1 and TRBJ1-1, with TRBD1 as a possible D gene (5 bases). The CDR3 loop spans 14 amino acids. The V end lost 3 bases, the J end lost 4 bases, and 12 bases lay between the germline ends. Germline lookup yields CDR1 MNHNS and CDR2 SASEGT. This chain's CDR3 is CASSDRGWGTEAFF. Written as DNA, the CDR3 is TGTGCCAGCAGTGATAGGGGTTGGGGCACTGAAGCTTTCTTT.

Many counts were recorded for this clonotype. The CDR3 DNA reads TGCGCCAGCAGCCAACTGCAGGGGACAAATCAGCCCCAGCATTTT. Encoded protein: CASSQLQGTNQPQHF. The chain joins TRBV4-3 to TRBJ1-5, with D possibly matching TRBD1 (6 bases). CDR1 LGHNA and CDR2 YSLEER come from the germline V gene. With 2 bases removed from V and 4 bases from J, the gap between germline ends came to 12 bases. CDR3 length: 15 amino acids.

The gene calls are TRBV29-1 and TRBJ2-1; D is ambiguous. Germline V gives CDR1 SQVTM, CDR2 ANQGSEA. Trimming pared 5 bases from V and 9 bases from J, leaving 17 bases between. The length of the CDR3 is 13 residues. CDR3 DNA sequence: TGCAGCGTTAAACGTACCACAGCATCTGAGCAGTTCTTC. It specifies CSVKRTTASEQFF.

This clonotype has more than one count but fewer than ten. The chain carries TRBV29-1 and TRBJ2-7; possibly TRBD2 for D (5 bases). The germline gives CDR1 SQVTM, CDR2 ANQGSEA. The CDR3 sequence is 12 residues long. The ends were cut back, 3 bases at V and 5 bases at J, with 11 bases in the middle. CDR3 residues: CSVDLGSHEQYF. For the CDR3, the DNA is TGCAGCGTTGATTTGGGGAGCCACGAGCAGTACTTC.

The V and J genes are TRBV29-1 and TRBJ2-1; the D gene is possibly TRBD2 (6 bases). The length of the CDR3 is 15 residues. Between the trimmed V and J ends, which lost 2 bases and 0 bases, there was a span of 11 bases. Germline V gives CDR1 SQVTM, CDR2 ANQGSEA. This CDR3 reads CSVERLASSYNEQFF. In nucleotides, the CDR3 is TGCAGCGTTGAACGGCTAGCGAGCTCCTACAATGAGCAGTTCTTC.

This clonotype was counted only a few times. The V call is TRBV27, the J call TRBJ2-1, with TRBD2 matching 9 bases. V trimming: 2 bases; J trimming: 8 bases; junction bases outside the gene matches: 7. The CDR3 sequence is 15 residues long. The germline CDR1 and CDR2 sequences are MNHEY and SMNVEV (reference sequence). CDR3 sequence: CASSLLRGGFDEQFF. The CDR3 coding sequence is TGTGCCAGCAGTTTACTGCGGGGGGGCTTCGATGAGCAGTTCTTC.

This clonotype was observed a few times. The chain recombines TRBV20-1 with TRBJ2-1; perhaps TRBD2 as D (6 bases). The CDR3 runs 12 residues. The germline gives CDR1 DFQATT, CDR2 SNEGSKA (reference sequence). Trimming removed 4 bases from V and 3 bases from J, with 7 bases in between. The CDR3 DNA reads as TGCAGTGCTACCGGGGGCTACAATGAGCAGTTCTTC. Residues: CSATGGYNEQFF.

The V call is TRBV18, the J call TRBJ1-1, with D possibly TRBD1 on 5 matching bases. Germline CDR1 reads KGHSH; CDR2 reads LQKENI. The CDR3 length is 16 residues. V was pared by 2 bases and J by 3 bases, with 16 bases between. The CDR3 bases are TGTGCCAGCTCACCAAGGTTTCGGGGAGGGGACACTGAAGCTTTCTTT. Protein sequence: CASSPRFRGGDTEAFF.

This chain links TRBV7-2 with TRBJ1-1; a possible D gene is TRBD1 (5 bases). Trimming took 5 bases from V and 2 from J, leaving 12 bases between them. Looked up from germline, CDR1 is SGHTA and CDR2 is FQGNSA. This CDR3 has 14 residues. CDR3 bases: TGTGCCAGCAGCCGGACAAGTCTTAACACTGAAGCTTTCTTT. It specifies CASSRTSLNTEAFF.

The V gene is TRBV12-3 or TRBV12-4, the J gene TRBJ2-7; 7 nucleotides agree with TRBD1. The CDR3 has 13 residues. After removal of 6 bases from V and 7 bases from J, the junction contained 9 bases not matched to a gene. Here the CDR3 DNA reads TGTGCCAGCAGGATTGACAGGGCGCGGGAGCAGTACTTC. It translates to CASRIDRAREQYF.